Listed below are T cell receptor beta chains from one sample, sequenced in a study of siplizumab effects on memory and regulatory T cells. Measured with immunoSEQ multiplex PCR; TCRdb has only the in-frame clones, and not every one. This sample carries 2,500 or so clones, roughly two thirds of them seen once, and the ten largest clones take 55% to 65%. The sequenced material came from TEMRA CD8+ T cells sorted from blood. The receptors derive from a human donor in good health. Both conserved end residues are part of each CDR3. Each record gives: J gene, V gene, clone size, D gene, CDR3 protein, CDR3 DNA. A D gene is named only where the DNA matches it firmly. Clone size, where shown, is once, few, many, or a class for clones that have expanded.

TRBJ2-2	TRBV30	-	TRBD1	CAWSGGQGSGELFF	TGTGCCTGGAGTGGGGGACAGGGAAGCGGGGAGCTGTTTTTT
TRBJ2-7	TRBV6-9	-	TRBD2	CASSYAGAYEQYF	TGTGCCAGCAGTTACGCGGGGGCCTACGAGCAGTACTTC
TRBJ1-6	TRBV6-1	-	-	CASRETYSTLHF	TGTGCCAGCAGGGAAACCTATTCTACCCTCCACTTT
TRBJ1-1	TRBV5-6	medium-sized	-	CASSLGGRATRGEAFF	TGTGCCAGCAGCCTGGGGGGGCGCGCTACCAGGGGTGAAGCTTTCTTT
TRBJ1-1	TRBV15	-	-	CATAGGDTEAFF	TGTGCCACCGCGGGGGGGGACACTGAAGCTTTCTTT
TRBJ1-1	TRBV7-2	-	-	CASSSGFRWDEAFF	TGTGCCAGCAGCTCCGGGTTTCGCTGGGACGAAGCTTTCTTT
TRBJ2-7	TRBV5-4	-	-	CASSLPGYTEQYF	TGTGCCAGCAGCCTTCCCGGGTACACCGAGCAGTACTTC
TRBJ1-2	TRBV6-5	-	-	CASSYSTVRGDYGYTF	TGTGCCAGCAGTTACTCGACGGTTCGGGGGGACTATGGCTACACCTTC
TRBJ2-1	TRBV11-2	-	TRBD1	CASSAIPGQAYNEQFF	TGTGCCAGCAGCGCAATACCGGGACAGGCCTACAATGAGCAGTTCTTC
TRBJ2-1	TRBV6-5	few	-	CASIGVRYEQFF	TGTGCCAGCATAGGGGTACGATATGAGCAGTTCTTC
TRBJ2-4	TRBV19	-	TRBD1	CASSRDRRYKNIQYF	TGTGCCAGTAGTAGGGACAGAAGATACAAAAACATTCAGTACTTC
TRBJ1-1	TRBV4-1	-	-	CASSQAAAGDTEAFF	TGCGCCAGCAGCCAAGCCGCGGCGGGAGACACTGAAGCTTTCTTT
TRBJ1-2	TRBV5-8	-	-	CASSLAQVLYGYTF	TGTGCCAGCAGCTTGGCCCAGGTCCTCTATGGCTACACCTTC
TRBJ1-1	TRBV19	-	-	CASRSGNTEAFF	TGTGCCTCGCGTTCGGGGAACACTGAAGCTTTCTTT
TRBJ2-7	TRBV13	once	TRBD1	CASSPRDRGHEQYF	TGTGCCAGCAGCCCACGGGACAGGGGCCACGAGCAGTACTTC
TRBJ1-2	TRBV5-6	-	TRBD1	CASSRTGGFGYTF	TGTGCCAGCAGCAGGACAGGGGGGTTTGGCTACACCTTC
TRBJ2-5	TRBV25-1	-	TRBD2	CASSEFETSDFWETQYF	TGTGCCAGCAGTGAATTCGAGACTAGCGACTTTTGGGAGACCCAGTACTTC
TRBJ2-1	TRBV6-6	once	-	CASSSREVSSYNEQFF	TGTGCCAGCAGTTCACGAGAGGTTAGCTCCTACAATGAGCAGTTCTTC
TRBJ2-7	TRBV15	-	-	CATSPGTSNYEQYF	TGTGCCACCAGTCCCGGGACTTCAAACTACGAGCAGTACTTC
TRBJ1-6	TRBV6-6	-	-	CASRAGTYNSPLHF	TGTGCCAGCCGTGCCGGGACCTATAATTCACCCCTCCACTTT
TRBJ2-3	TRBV27	-	-	CASSFNTDTQYF	TGTGCCAGCAGTTTTAACACAGATACGCAGTATTTT
TRBJ1-5	TRBV30	-	-	CAWRVERTLPGWNQPQHF	TGTGCCTGGAGAGTGGAAAGGACGCTTCCCGGGTGGAATCAGCCCCAGCATTTT
TRBJ1-2	TRBV25-1	-	-	CASSDPSGVTNYGYTF	TGTGCCAGCAGTGATCCATCGGGGGTGACTAACTATGGCTACACCTTC
TRBJ2-1	TRBV2	medium-sized	TRBD2	CASRTGTSDHEQFF	TGTGCCAGCCGAACCGGGACTAGCGACCATGAGCAGTTCTTC
TRBJ2-1	TRBV19	-	TRBD1	CASSISHRGRGNEQFF	TGTGCCAGTAGTATAAGTCACAGGGGAAGGGGCAATGAGCAGTTCTTC
TRBJ1-2	TRBV29-1	-	-	CSVEDGITGRPNYGYTF	TGCAGCGTTGAAGATGGGATCACAGGCCGGCCTAACTATGGCTACACCTTC